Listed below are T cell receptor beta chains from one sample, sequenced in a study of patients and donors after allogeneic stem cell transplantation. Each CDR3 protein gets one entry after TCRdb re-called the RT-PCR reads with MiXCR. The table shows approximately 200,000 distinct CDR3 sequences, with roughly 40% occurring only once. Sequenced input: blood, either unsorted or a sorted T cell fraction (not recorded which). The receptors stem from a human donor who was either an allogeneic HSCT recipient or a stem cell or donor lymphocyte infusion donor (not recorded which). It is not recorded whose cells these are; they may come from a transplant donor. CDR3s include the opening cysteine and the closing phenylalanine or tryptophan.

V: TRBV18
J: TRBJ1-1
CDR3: CASSPGFGGRSTEAFF

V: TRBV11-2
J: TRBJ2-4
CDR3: CASSPISGTGNSKNIQYF

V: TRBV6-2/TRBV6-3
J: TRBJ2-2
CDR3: CASSFSAGVFGGELFF

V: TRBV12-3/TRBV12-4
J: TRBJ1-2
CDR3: CASRWESAYGYTF

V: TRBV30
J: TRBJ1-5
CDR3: CAYTIGGGNNQPQHF

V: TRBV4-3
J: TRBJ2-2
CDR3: CASSQDIRGELFF

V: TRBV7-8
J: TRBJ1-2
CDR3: CASSTGDSIGYTF

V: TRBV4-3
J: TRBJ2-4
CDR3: CASSQVSSVNIQYF

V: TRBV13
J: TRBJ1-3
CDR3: CASSLGGGSGNTIYF

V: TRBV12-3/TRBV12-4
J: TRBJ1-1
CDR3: CASSPTGAEAFF

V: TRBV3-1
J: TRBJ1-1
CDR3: CASSLPGGGTEAFF

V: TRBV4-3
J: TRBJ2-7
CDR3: CASSQAPGVNYEQYF

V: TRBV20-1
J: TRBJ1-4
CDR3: CSADSSDEKLFF

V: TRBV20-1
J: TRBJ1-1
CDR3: CSARAQPNWNTEAFF

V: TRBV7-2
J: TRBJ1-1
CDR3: CASSFGGKNTEAFF

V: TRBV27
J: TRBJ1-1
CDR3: CASSLIPGHLNTEAFF

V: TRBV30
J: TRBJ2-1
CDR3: CAWSQGLSGSYNEQFF

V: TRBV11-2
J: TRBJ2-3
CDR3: CASSGLAGTDTQYF

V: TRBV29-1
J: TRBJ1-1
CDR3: CSVVPRSEEQAFF

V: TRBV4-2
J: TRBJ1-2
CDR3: CASSQELGSSNYGYTF

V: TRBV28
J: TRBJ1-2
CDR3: CASTLRVGGYTF

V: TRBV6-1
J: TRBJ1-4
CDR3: CASSDGGAGEKLFF

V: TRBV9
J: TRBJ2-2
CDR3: CASSELALNTGELFF

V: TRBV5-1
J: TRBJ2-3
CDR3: CASSPGLPFGGDTQYF

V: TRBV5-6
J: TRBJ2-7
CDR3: CASSYGQAYEQYF

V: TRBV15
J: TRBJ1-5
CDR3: CATSRDHTGYSNQPQHF

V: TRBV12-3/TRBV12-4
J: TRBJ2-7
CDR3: CASSSGTHEQYF

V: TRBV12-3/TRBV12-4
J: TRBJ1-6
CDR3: CASSSDNSPLHF

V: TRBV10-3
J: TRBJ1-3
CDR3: CAIRGQSAGDTIYF

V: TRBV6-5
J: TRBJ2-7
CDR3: CASSYSSTRLSYEQYF

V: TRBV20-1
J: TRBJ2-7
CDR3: CSPELVYEQYF

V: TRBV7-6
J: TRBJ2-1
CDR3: CASSPLPGTGANNEQFF

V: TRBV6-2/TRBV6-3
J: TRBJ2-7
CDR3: CASSEVTGENHEQYF

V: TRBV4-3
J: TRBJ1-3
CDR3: CASSQGGTVSGNTIYF

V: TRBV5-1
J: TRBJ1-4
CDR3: CASSLERTGVGEKLFF

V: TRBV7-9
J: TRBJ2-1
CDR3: CASSLGLDNEQFF

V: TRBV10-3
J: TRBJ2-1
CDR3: CAISETSGTSYNEQFF

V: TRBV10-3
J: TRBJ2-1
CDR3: CAISNRGPLNNEQFF

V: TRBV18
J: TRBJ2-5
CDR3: CASSPRAASGYQETQYF

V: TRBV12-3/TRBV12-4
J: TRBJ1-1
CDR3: CASSFRPRTEAFF